This T cell receptor (beta chain) was identified in a study of T cell changes during pregnancy in multiple sclerosis. Germline V gives CDR1 SEHNR, CDR2 FQNEAQ (reference sequence). This CDR3 contains 19 residues. V gave up 5 bases and J gave up 0 bases; unmatched junction bases: 13. Profiling relied on immunoSEQ multiplex PCR, and the TCRdb table lists in-frame clones only, not all of them. The table records 25,000 to 40,000 clones, 90% to 95% of them present only once. The sample here was CD8+ T cells from peripheral blood mononuclear cells, taken in the second trimester of pregnancy. The V and J genes are TRBV7-9 and TRBJ1-1; 12 positions agree with TRBD1. This clonotype was obtained from a female donor in good health, enrolled as a control in a pregnancy study. DNA of the CDR3: TGTGCCAGCAGCGCCCCGGGACAGGGGGCTACTGTCATGAACACTGAAGCTTTCTTT. Amino acid sequence: CASSAPGQGATVMNTEAFF.